Only a few counts were recorded for the clone carrying this T cell receptor (beta chain). Trimming removed 3 bases at V and 4 bases at J, with 12 bases between. This CDR3 contains 13 residues. Germline CDR1 and CDR2: DFQATT and SNEGSKA (reference sequence). This sample is drawn from a study of T cells in Graves' hyperthyroidism and ophthalmopathy. TCR beta CDR3 regions were amplified from RNA. HTBI primers were employed in a first-round RT-PCR of the TCR CDR3. MiXCR was run by TCRdb on the multiplex PCR reads, yielding one entry per CDR3 protein. Here the sample spans about 500,000 distinct CDR3 sequences, roughly 45% being singletons.

This TCR was sampled from an adult woman with Graves' disease, either hyperthyroidism or ophthalmopathy (not recorded which). The genes are TRBV20-1 and TRBJ1-1; D not certain. Specimen: peripheral blood or thyroid tissue (not recorded which). The CDR3 DNA is TGCAGTGCTAGGAGAGGGCCTGGCACTGAAGCTTTCTTT. This codes for CSARRGPGTEAFF.